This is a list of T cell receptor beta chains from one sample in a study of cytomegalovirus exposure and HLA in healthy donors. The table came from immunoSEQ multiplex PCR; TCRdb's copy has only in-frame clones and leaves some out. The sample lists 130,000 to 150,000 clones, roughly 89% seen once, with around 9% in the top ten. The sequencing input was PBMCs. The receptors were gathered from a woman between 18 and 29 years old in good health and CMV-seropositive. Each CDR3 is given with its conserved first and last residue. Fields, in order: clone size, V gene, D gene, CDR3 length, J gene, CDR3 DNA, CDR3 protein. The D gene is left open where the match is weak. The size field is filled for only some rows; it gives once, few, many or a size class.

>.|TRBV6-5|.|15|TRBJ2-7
TGTGCCAGCAGTTACGCCCGACTAGTAGAATACGAGCAGTACTTC
CASSYARLVEYEQYF
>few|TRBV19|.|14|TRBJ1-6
TGTGCCAGTAGTATACTCAGGGAGGGGTCACCCCTCCACTTT
CASSILREGSPLHF
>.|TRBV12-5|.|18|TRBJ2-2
TGTGCTAGTGGTTTAATTCTTGGGGGCACGAGGAACACCGGGGAGCTGTTTTTT
CASGLILGGTRNTGELFF
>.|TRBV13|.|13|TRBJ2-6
TGTGCCAGCAGCACTTCTGGGGCCAACGTCCTGACTTTC
CASSTSGANVLTF
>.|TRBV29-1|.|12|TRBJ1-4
TGCAGCGTTTTACAGAGTTCTGAAAAACTGTTTTTT
CSVLQSSEKLFF
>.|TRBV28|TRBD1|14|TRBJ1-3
TGTGCCAGCAGCCGAGGGGGCTCAGGAAACACCATATATTTT
CASSRGGSGNTIYF
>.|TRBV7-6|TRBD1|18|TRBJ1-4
TGTGCCAGCAGCTTAGAAGGCGGGGATGGGACAGCTAATGAAAAACTGTTTTTT
CASSLEGGDGTANEKLFF
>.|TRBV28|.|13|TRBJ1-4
TGTGCCGGCCGAGACAGTGTTAATGAAAAACTGTTTTTT
CAGRDSVNEKLFF
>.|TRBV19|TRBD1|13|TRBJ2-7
TGTGCCAGTAGTATGGACAGGGACTACGAGCAGTACTTC
CASSMDRDYEQYF
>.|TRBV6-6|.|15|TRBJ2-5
TGTGCCAGCAGCCTCGACAGCTCAGTTCAAGAGACCCAGTACTTC
CASSLDSSVQETQYF
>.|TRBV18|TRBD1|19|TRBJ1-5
TGTGCCAGCTCACTATCTCGGACAGGTCAAAAGGGGGGCAATCAGCCCCAGCATTTT
CASSLSRTGQKGGNQPQHF
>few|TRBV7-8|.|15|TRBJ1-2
TGTGCCAGCAGCTTAGTCCCCTCGGGGGACTATGGCTACACCTTC
CASSLVPSGDYGYTF
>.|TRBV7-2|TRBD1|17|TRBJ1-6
TGTGCCAGCAGCTTACCGCCCGGACAGGGAAATGGTTCACCCCTCCACTTT
CASSLPPGQGNGSPLHF
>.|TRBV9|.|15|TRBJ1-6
TGTGCCAGCCGAGGACAAGATACCTATAATTCACCCCTCCACTTT
CASRGQDTYNSPLHF
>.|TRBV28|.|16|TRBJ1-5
TGTGCCAGTATGCTCCGGGACTATTATAGCAATCAGCCCCAGCATTTT
CASMLRDYYSNQPQHF
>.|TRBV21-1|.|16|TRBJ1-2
TGTGCCAGCCGCCCGAGAGGAGGACCGCCGACCGGTGGCTACACCTTC
CASRPRGGPPTGGYTF
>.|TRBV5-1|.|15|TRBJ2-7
TGCGCCAGCAGCTTGGCCGGGGGGCGCGTCTACGAGCAGTACTTC
CASSLAGGRVYEQYF
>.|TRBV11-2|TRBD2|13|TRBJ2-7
TGTGCCAGCAGCTTAGAAAGCGTGTCGGGAGGGTACTTC
CASSLESVSGGYF
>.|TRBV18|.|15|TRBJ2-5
TGTGCCAGCTCACCACCAGGGACATATGGGGAGACCCAGTACTTC
CASSPPGTYGETQYF
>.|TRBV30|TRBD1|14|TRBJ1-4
TGTGCCTGGAGTCTGGGGACAGGGACTGAAAAACTGTTTTTT
CAWSLGTGTEKLFF
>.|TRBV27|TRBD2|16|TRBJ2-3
TGTGCCAGCAGTTCTCGACTAGCGGAAAGCACAGATACGCAGTATTTT
CASSSRLAESTDTQYF
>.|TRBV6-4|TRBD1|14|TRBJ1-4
TGTGCCAGCAGTGAGAGTCCAGGGGGGGAAAAACTGTTTTTT
CASSESPGGEKLFF
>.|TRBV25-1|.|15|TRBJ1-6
TGTGCCAGCCGAGAGACAGCGAGGGGGAATTCACCCCTCCACTTT
CASRETARGNSPLHF
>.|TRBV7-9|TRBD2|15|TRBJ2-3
TGTGCCAGCAGCCCCTCTAGCGGGGGGGACTATACGCAGTATTTT
CASSPSSGGDYTQYF
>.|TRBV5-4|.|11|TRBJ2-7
TGTGCCAGCAGGAAGGAGGGCGAGCAGTACTTC
CASRKEGEQYF
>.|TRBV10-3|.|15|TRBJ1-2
TGTGCCATCAGTGAGTCGACGATAGCGCTCTATGGCTACACCTTC
CAISESTIALYGYTF
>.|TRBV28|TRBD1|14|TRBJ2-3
TGTGCCAGCAGTTCGACAGGGGGGACAGATACGCAGTATTTT
CASSSTGGTDTQYF
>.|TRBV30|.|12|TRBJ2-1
TGTGCCTGGAGTTTAAACAACCCAGAGCAGTTCTTC
CAWSLNNPEQFF
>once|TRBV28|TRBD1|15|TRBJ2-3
TGTGCCAGCAGCCTCCGACAGGGTGGGACAGATACGCAGTATTTT
CASSLRQGGTDTQYF